These T cell receptor beta chains were read from a single sample in a study of identical twins. MiXCR, run by TCRdb on the 5' RACE reads, gives a single entry per CDR3 protein. In the table there are approximately 500,000 distinct CDR3 sequences, 20% to 30% of which are singletons. The sample was also reused in another study, on T cells expressing NK-cell markers.

The sample taken for sequencing was CD4+ T cells sorted from blood. These receptors all come from a woman aged 18-29 years in good health. The CDR3 runs from the conserved cysteine through the conserved F or W. D genes are given only for firm matches. Size tells how often a clone was seen (once, few, many) or the class of an expanded clone, and some rows leave it out.

j_call: TRBJ2-7
v_call: TRBV7-6
clone_size: few
d_call: TRBD2
cdr3_nt: TGTGCCAGCAGCTTCTCGGGGGGGAGAGCGTCCTACGAGCAGTACTTC
cdr3_aa: CASSFSGGRASYEQYF

j_call: TRBJ2-1
v_call: TRBV6-2/TRBV6-3
clone_size: few
d_call: NA
cdr3_nt: TGTGCCAGCAGTTACTCCGGCAGGGCAAATGAGCAGTTCTTC
cdr3_aa: CASSYSGRANEQFF

j_call: TRBJ2-1
v_call: TRBV5-5
clone_size: few
d_call: NA
cdr3_nt: TGTGCCAGCAGCTCGACGGGAGTTTCGAATGAGCAGTTCTTC
cdr3_aa: CASSSTGVSNEQFF

j_call: TRBJ2-7
v_call: TRBV5-1
clone_size: NA
d_call: NA
cdr3_nt: TGCGCCAGCAGCCGGTGGATGGGGGACGAGCAGTACTTC
cdr3_aa: CASSRWMGDEQYF

j_call: TRBJ1-4
v_call: TRBV7-9
clone_size: few
d_call: NA
cdr3_nt: TGTGCCAGCAGCCCGCAAGGAGGTGGTGAAAAACTGTTTTTT
cdr3_aa: CASSPQGGGEKLFF

j_call: TRBJ2-1
v_call: TRBV20-1
clone_size: NA
d_call: NA
cdr3_nt: TGCAGTGCTTGTCAATTGGTCCCTGAGCAGTTCTTC
cdr3_aa: CSACQLVPEQFF

j_call: TRBJ1-1
v_call: TRBV20-1
clone_size: NA
d_call: NA
cdr3_nt: TGCAGTGCTAGAAGGGTGAACACTGAAGCTTTCTTT
cdr3_aa: CSARRVNTEAFF

j_call: TRBJ2-3
v_call: TRBV27
clone_size: NA
d_call: NA
cdr3_nt: TGTGCCAGCAGTTTGGCGTATAGCACAGATACGCAGTATTTT
cdr3_aa: CASSLAYSTDTQYF

j_call: TRBJ1-2
v_call: TRBV20-1
clone_size: few
d_call: NA
cdr3_nt: TGCAGTGCCTCAGGGGTAGAAGGCTACACCTTC
cdr3_aa: CSASGVEGYTF

j_call: TRBJ2-1
v_call: TRBV12-3/TRBV12-4
clone_size: few
d_call: NA
cdr3_nt: TGTGCCAGCAACCCCGGTCCAGCCCTGGGCAATGAGCAGTTCTTC
cdr3_aa: CASNPGPALGNEQFF

j_call: TRBJ2-1
v_call: TRBV6-5
clone_size: NA
d_call: NA
cdr3_nt: TGTGCCAGCAGTTTCGAAGAAGCGAATGAGCAGTTCTTC
cdr3_aa: CASSFEEANEQFF

j_call: TRBJ2-3
v_call: TRBV7-9
clone_size: NA
d_call: TRBD1
cdr3_nt: TGTGCCAGCAGCTTAGCGGACAGGAGTAGCACAGATACGCAGTATTTT
cdr3_aa: CASSLADRSSTDTQYF

j_call: TRBJ2-2
v_call: TRBV30
clone_size: NA
d_call: NA
cdr3_nt: TGTGCCTGGAGTGTACGGGGCGGGGACACCGGGGAGCTGTTTTTT
cdr3_aa: CAWSVRGGDTGELFF

j_call: TRBJ1-2
v_call: TRBV7-2
clone_size: NA
d_call: NA
cdr3_nt: TGTGCCAGCAGCTTGACAGTCTATGGCTACACCTTC
cdr3_aa: CASSLTVYGYTF

j_call: TRBJ1-2
v_call: TRBV9
clone_size: NA
d_call: NA
cdr3_nt: TGTGCCAGCAGCCGGGACGGAGACAACTATGGCTACACCTTC
cdr3_aa: CASSRDGDNYGYTF

j_call: TRBJ2-1
v_call: TRBV20-1
clone_size: NA
d_call: NA
cdr3_nt: TGCAGTGCCGGAGGTTCCAATGAGCAGTTCTTC
cdr3_aa: CSAGGSNEQFF

j_call: TRBJ2-2
v_call: TRBV4-2
clone_size: NA
d_call: NA
cdr3_nt: TGTGCCAGCAGCCGCTGGGAGGCCGTCGCGAACACCGGGGAGCTGTTTTTT
cdr3_aa: CASSRWEAVANTGELFF

j_call: TRBJ2-1
v_call: TRBV11-2
clone_size: few
d_call: NA
cdr3_nt: TGTGCCAGCAGCTCGGCTCGGGACGGTAATGAGCAGTTCTTC
cdr3_aa: CASSSARDGNEQFF

j_call: TRBJ2-5
v_call: TRBV29-1
clone_size: NA
d_call: NA
cdr3_nt: TGCAGCGGGTTTGCGGGCCGGAGGGAGACCCAGTACTTC
cdr3_aa: CSGFAGRRETQYF

j_call: TRBJ2-7
v_call: TRBV7-9
clone_size: NA
d_call: TRBD2
cdr3_nt: TGTGCCAGCAGCCCAGGGACTAGCGGTCTCTACGAGCAGTACTTC
cdr3_aa: CASSPGTSGLYEQYF

j_call: TRBJ2-1
v_call: TRBV3-1
clone_size: NA
d_call: NA
cdr3_nt: TGTGCCAGCAGCCTCACAATTAGCGCATACAATGAGCAGTTCTTC
cdr3_aa: CASSLTISAYNEQFF

j_call: TRBJ2-3
v_call: TRBV7-2
clone_size: few
d_call: TRBD2
cdr3_nt: TGTGCCAGCAGCTTAGCGCGTACTAGCGGGGCAGCCGATACGCAGTATTTT
cdr3_aa: CASSLARTSGAADTQYF

j_call: TRBJ2-2
v_call: TRBV20-1
clone_size: NA
d_call: NA
cdr3_nt: TGCAGTGCTAGAGGACCGGTCGGGGAGCTGTTTTTT
cdr3_aa: CSARGPVGELFF

j_call: TRBJ2-7
v_call: TRBV5-1
clone_size: few
d_call: NA
cdr3_nt: TGCGCCAGCAGTCAGTTGGACACAGACCTTTCCGAGCAGTACTTC
cdr3_aa: CASSQLDTDLSEQYF

j_call: TRBJ2-7
v_call: TRBV9
clone_size: few
d_call: TRBD2
cdr3_nt: TGTGCCAGCAGCGTCGAAGCGGGGGGTTCCTACGAGCAGTACTTC
cdr3_aa: CASSVEAGGSYEQYF

j_call: TRBJ2-5
v_call: TRBV7-8
clone_size: NA
d_call: NA
cdr3_nt: TGTGCCAGCACCTCCCCCTGGGGGAGAGTCCAAGAGACCCAGTACTTC
cdr3_aa: CASTSPWGRVQETQYF

j_call: TRBJ1-2
v_call: TRBV29-1
clone_size: few
d_call: TRBD1
cdr3_nt: TGCAGCGTTGTTTCTTGGGACAGGGCATATGGCTACACCTTC
cdr3_aa: CSVVSWDRAYGYTF

j_call: TRBJ1-3
v_call: TRBV3-1
clone_size: NA
d_call: NA
cdr3_nt: TGTGCCAGCAGCCTCTTAGGGAGCTCTGGAAACACCATATATTTT
cdr3_aa: CASSLLGSSGNTIYF

j_call: TRBJ1-4
v_call: TRBV12-3/TRBV12-4
clone_size: NA
d_call: NA
cdr3_nt: TGTGCCAGCAGCGACGGACCCCGCGGAAAACTGTTTTTT
cdr3_aa: CASSDGPRGKLFF

j_call: TRBJ2-6
v_call: TRBV29-1
clone_size: NA
d_call: NA
cdr3_nt: TGCAGCGTTCGGGTCTCTGGGGCCAACGTCCTGACTTTC
cdr3_aa: CSVRVSGANVLTF

j_call: TRBJ2-1
v_call: TRBV7-9
clone_size: NA
d_call: TRBD2
cdr3_nt: TGTGCCAGCAGCCCAAGACTAGCGCACTACAATGAGCAGTTCTTC
cdr3_aa: CASSPRLAHYNEQFF

j_call: TRBJ1-3
v_call: TRBV3-1
clone_size: NA
d_call: NA
cdr3_nt: TGTGCCAGCAGCCAAGCTGGAAACACCATATATTTT
cdr3_aa: CASSQAGNTIYF

j_call: TRBJ2-5
v_call: TRBV5-1
clone_size: NA
d_call: NA
cdr3_nt: TGCGCCAGCAGCGCACCGGGAAGTCAGGAGACCCAGTACTTC
cdr3_aa: CASSAPGSQETQYF

j_call: TRBJ1-2
v_call: TRBV5-1
clone_size: NA
d_call: TRBD1
cdr3_nt: TGCGCCAGCAGCTCATACGCGACAGGGGCGTATGGCTACACCTTC
cdr3_aa: CASSSYATGAYGYTF

j_call: TRBJ1-1
v_call: TRBV11-3
clone_size: NA
d_call: NA
cdr3_nt: TGTGCCAGCAGTCCCGGGGGACACTTGAACACTGAAGCTTTCTTT
cdr3_aa: CASSPGGHLNTEAFF

j_call: TRBJ2-5
v_call: TRBV10-2
clone_size: NA
d_call: NA
cdr3_nt: TGCGCCAGCAGTGTGGCAGGGAGAGCCAAAGAGACCCAGTACTTC
cdr3_aa: CASSVAGRAKETQYF

j_call: TRBJ2-7
v_call: TRBV7-9
clone_size: few
d_call: TRBD2
cdr3_nt: TGTGCCAGCAGCTTACTCGGGGGGAGGCCTCTCTACGAGCAGTACTTC
cdr3_aa: CASSLLGGRPLYEQYF

j_call: TRBJ2-4
v_call: TRBV12-3/TRBV12-4
clone_size: few
d_call: TRBD1
cdr3_nt: TGTGCCAGCAGTTTAGTGGGACAGGGTAACATTCAGTACTTC
cdr3_aa: CASSLVGQGNIQYF

j_call: TRBJ1-4
v_call: TRBV7-9
clone_size: few
d_call: NA
cdr3_nt: TGTGCCAGCAGCTTAGGCTTCGGGGCAACTAATGAAAAACTGTTTTTT
cdr3_aa: CASSLGFGATNEKLFF

j_call: TRBJ2-7
v_call: TRBV6-5
clone_size: NA
d_call: NA
cdr3_nt: TGTGCCAGCAGCTCGATCAAAGAGCAGTACTTC
cdr3_aa: CASSSIKEQYF

j_call: TRBJ1-4
v_call: TRBV29-1
clone_size: NA
d_call: TRBD1
cdr3_nt: TGCAGCGTTGAGGGGCAGGGGGGAAAACTGTTTTTT
cdr3_aa: CSVEGQGGKLFF

j_call: TRBJ2-5
v_call: TRBV7-9
clone_size: NA
d_call: TRBD2
cdr3_nt: TGTGCCAGCAGCAGCGAGACACTAGCGGAGCAAGAGACCCAGTACTTC
cdr3_aa: CASSSETLAEQETQYF

j_call: TRBJ2-7
v_call: TRBV20-1
clone_size: few
d_call: NA
cdr3_nt: TGCAGTGCTACAACACAAGGACGGGGACCCCAAGGCTACGAGCAGTACTTC
cdr3_aa: CSATTQGRGPQGYEQYF

j_call: TRBJ2-7
v_call: TRBV15
clone_size: few
d_call: NA
cdr3_nt: TGTGCCACCAGCAGAGATATGGTGCAGGCACGCTACGAGCAGTACTTC
cdr3_aa: CATSRDMVQARYEQYF

j_call: TRBJ2-3
v_call: TRBV11-2
clone_size: few
d_call: NA
cdr3_nt: TGTGCCAGCAGCTTAGAGGGAGATCACACAGATACGCAGTATTTT
cdr3_aa: CASSLEGDHTDTQYF

j_call: TRBJ2-1
v_call: TRBV6-4
clone_size: few
d_call: TRBD2
cdr3_nt: TGTGCCAGCAGTGGGCTAGCGGCCAGCTCCTACAATGAGCAGTTCTTC
cdr3_aa: CASSGLAASSYNEQFF

j_call: TRBJ2-5
v_call: TRBV5-1
clone_size: NA
d_call: NA
cdr3_nt: TGCGCCAGCAGCTTGCAGGGGTTGGGAGAAGAGACCCAGTACTTC
cdr3_aa: CASSLQGLGEETQYF

j_call: TRBJ2-5
v_call: TRBV29-1
clone_size: NA
d_call: TRBD2
cdr3_nt: TGCAGCGTCGGAGCGGGAGAAGAGACCCAGTACTTC
cdr3_aa: CSVGAGEETQYF

j_call: TRBJ2-7
v_call: TRBV12-3/TRBV12-4
clone_size: NA
d_call: NA
cdr3_nt: TGTGCCAGCAGTTTCAATCGCGAGCAGTACTTC
cdr3_aa: CASSFNREQYF

j_call: TRBJ2-7
v_call: TRBV12-3/TRBV12-4
clone_size: many
d_call: TRBD2
cdr3_nt: TGTGCCAGCAGTTTGACTAGCGGGGGCGAGCAGTACTTC
cdr3_aa: CASSLTSGGEQYF

j_call: TRBJ2-6
v_call: TRBV30
clone_size: few
d_call: NA
cdr3_nt: TGTGCCTGGAGTGTGCACTCCTCTGGGGCCAACGTCCTGACTTTC
cdr3_aa: CAWSVHSSGANVLTF

j_call: TRBJ2-2
v_call: TRBV29-1
clone_size: NA
d_call: NA
cdr3_nt: TGCAGCGTTGGGGATGGGGACTCCGGGGAGCTGTTTTTT
cdr3_aa: CSVGDGDSGELFF

j_call: TRBJ2-1
v_call: TRBV6-5
clone_size: few
d_call: TRBD2
cdr3_nt: TGTGCCAGCAGTTACTTGGGACTAGCGGGAGGCAATGAGCAGTTCTTC
cdr3_aa: CASSYLGLAGGNEQFF